The 31 T cell receptor beta chains reported below all come from one sample, sequenced in a study of radiation and T cells in renal cell carcinoma. Noted time point: baseline pretreatment blood. The treatment here: 15 Gy SBRT to primary tumor, nephrectomy 4 weeks later. The assay was immunoSEQ multiplex PCR, and TCRdb's table has in-frame clones only and misses some. The top ten clones hold roughly 6.8% of a sample with more than 75,000 clones, approximately 83% of them seen once. The source was blood, collected from a patient whose treatment included radiotherapy and nephrectomy. Receptors originate from a man between 60 and 75 years old with renal cell carcinoma.

The rearrangement uses TRBV5-1 and TRBJ2-3; D is perhaps TRBD2 (5 bases). Between the trimmed V and J ends, which lost 5 bases and 3 bases, there was a span of 16 bases. The CDR3 extends over 15 amino acids. Germline CDR1 SGHRS, CDR2 YFSETQ. The CDR3 DNA is TGCGCCAGCAGGATCCCCCGGGATTGGACAGATACGCAGTATTTT. Amino acid sequence: CASRIPRDWTDTQYF. Variable domain in full (rest from reference TRBV5-1 and TRBJ2-3): KAGVTQTPRYLIKTRGQQVTLSCSPISGHRSVSWYQQTPGQGLQFLFEYFSETQRNKGNFPGRFSGRQFSNSRSEMNVSTLELGDSALYLCASRIPRDWTDTQYFGPGTRLTVL.

This chain joins TRBV27 and TRBJ2-1, with D perhaps matching TRBD2 (5 bases). V was shortened by 3 bases and J by 3 bases, with 9 bases between the two germline ends. The length of the CDR3 is 14 residues. Germline V gene data show CDR1 as MNHEY and CDR2 as SMNVEV (reference sequence). DNA for the CDR3: TGTGCCAGCAGTTTGTCCCGGGACTACAATGAGCAGTTCTTC. This codes for CASSLSRDYNEQFF.

This chain connects TRBV29-1 to TRBJ2-3; 7 positions match TRBD2. V lost 6 bases and J lost 6; bases outside the gene matches: 6. There are 12 residues in the CDR3. Germline values: CDR1 SQVTM, CDR2 ANQGSEA. CDR3 protein: CSVRGMGDTQYF. CDR3 DNA sequence: TGCAGCGTGCGGGGGATGGGGGATACGCAGTATTTT.

The V call is TRBV27, the J call TRBJ2-7, with 8 bases matching TRBD1. Germline-derived CDR1 and CDR2 are MNHEY and SMNVEV (reference sequence). CDR3 length: 16 amino acids. V shed 6 bases and J 4 bases; nucleotides not matched to a gene: 14. In DNA, the CDR3 is TGTGCCAGCAGCCGGACAGGGCTCCCTTCTGTATACGAGCAGTACTTC. Protein: CASSRTGLPSVYEQYF.

The chain recombines TRBV6-1 with TRBJ2-7, with D possibly being TRBD2 (6 bases). V was trimmed by 1 base and J by 7 bases, leaving 17 bases between them. CDR3 size: 15 residues. Germline loops: CDR1 MNHNS, CDR2 SASEGT. This CDR3 is CASSEGRVVVREQYF. The CDR3 DNA reads TGTGCCAGCAGTGAAGGGAGGGTCGTAGTCCGGGAGCAGTACTTC.

The rearrangement uses TRBV7-8 and TRBJ2-5, with D perhaps TRBD2 (6 bases). CDR3 length: 15 amino acids. The ends were cut back, 0 bases at V and 1 base at J, with 9 bases in the middle. Germline loops: CDR1 SGHVS, CDR2 FQNEAQ. Here the CDR3 DNA reads TGTGCCAGCAGCTTAGCCTGGGACTCCCAAGAGACCCAGTACTTC. This codes for CASSLAWDSQETQYF.

This clone was recorded once. The chain employs TRBV11-2 and TRBJ2-7; 8 positions match TRBD1. The germline V gene encodes CDR1 SGHAT and CDR2 FQNNGV. The ends lost 1 base at V and 3 bases at J; junction bases unmatched: 11. The CDR3 is made up of 17 amino acids. The CDR3 region is CASSLGLRTGPGYEQYF. The DNA for the CDR3 is TGTGCCAGCAGCTTAGGGTTGAGGACAGGGCCTGGCTACGAGCAGTACTTC.

In this sample, this clone turned up a few times. The chain combines TRBV5-6 with TRBJ1-5; D remains unclear. This CDR3 spans 15 amino acids. In germline, CDR1 is SGHDT, CDR2 YYEEEE. Trimming took 0 bases from V and 7 from J, leaving 14 bases between them. This CDR3 reads CASSLGSGGNQPQHF. The CDR3 nucleotides read TGTGCCAGCAGCTTGGGGTCAGGAGGGAACCAGCCCCAGCATTTT.

This clone was seen repeatedly, ten times or more. The rearrangement uses TRBV7-9 and TRBJ2-7; D tentatively reads TRBD1 or TRBD2 (6 bases each). Germline CDR1 is SEHNR and CDR2 is FQNEAQ (reference sequence). The ends were cut back, 2 bases at V and 7 bases at J, with 12 bases in the middle. The CDR3 sequence is 13 residues long. The CDR3 here is CASSLTGAQEQYF. CDR3 sequence (DNA): TGTGCCAGCAGCTTAACGGGGGCACAGGAGCAGTACTTC.

The chain has TRBV4-1 and TRBJ2-1; D not resolved. This CDR3 spans 15 amino acids. V lost 2 bases and J lost 1, with 9 bases in between. The germline V gene encodes CDR1 MGHRA and CDR2 YSYEKL. CDR3 sequence reads: CASSQYVFSYNEQFF. The CDR3 nucleotides read TGCGCCAGCAGCCAATACGTATTTTCCTACAATGAGCAGTTCTTC.

This sequence joins TRBV5-1 and TRBJ2-7; 7 nucleotides agree with TRBD1. The germline gives CDR1 SGHRS, CDR2 YFSETQ. The CDR3 is made up of 15 amino acids. J was trimmed by 7 bases and V by 4 bases; bases with no gene match: 14. The CDR3 reads CASSARGAPRGEQYF. CDR3 DNA: TGCGCCAGCAGCGCCCGAGGGGCTCCCAGGGGGGAGCAGTACTTC.

With regard to this clone: One junction end does not reproduce the germline sequence, and a read error may be involved. This chain links TRBV11-2 with TRBJ2-7; 10 nucleotides align to TRBD2. Germline CDR1 reads SGHAT; CDR2 reads FQNNGV. The CDR3 has 13 amino acids. The chain's CDR3 is CASSLVSGRTSDF. The CDR3, as DNA: TGTGCCAGCAGCTTAGTTAGCGGGAGGACTTCTGACTTC. The variable domain in full, with the rest retrieved from reference TRBV11-2 and TRBJ2-7, is EAGVAQSPRYKIIEKRQSVAFWCNPISGHATLYWYQQILGQGPKLLIQFQNNGVVDDSQLPKDRFSAERLKGVDSTLKIQPAKLEDSAVYLCASSLVSGRTSDFGPGTRLTVT.

The table lists this clone with a few counts. J is TRBJ1-5 and V is TRBV19; 7 bases fit TRBD1. The trim removed 5 bases at V and 9 bases at J, leaving 7 bases unmatched. CDR3 length equals 13 residues. Looked up from germline, CDR1 is LNHDA and CDR2 is SQIVND (reference sequence). CDR3 sequence (DNA): TGTGCCAGTAGTCAGGGGGAGGTAAGGCCCCAGCATTTT. Translated, it gives CASSQGEVRPQHF.

The chain is built from TRBV9 and TRBJ1-1, with D perhaps TRBD1 (5 bases). The V gene's germline CDR1 is SGDLS and CDR2 YYNGEE. CDR3 length equals 16 residues. The V gene lost 2 bases and the J gene lost 7 bases, with 21 bases spanning the gap. The CDR3 is CASSVDAGGMGGEAFF. For the CDR3, the DNA is TGTGCCAGCAGCGTCGACGCTGGGGGGATGGGAGGTGAAGCTTTCTTT.

In its sample, this clone was seen once. The V call is TRBV28, the J call TRBJ1-3, with 10 bases identical to TRBD1. The V gene end was trimmed by 6 bases and the J gene end by 1 base; junction bases not matched to a gene: 6. Germline V gene sequence: CDR1 MDHEN, CDR2 SYDVKM. The CDR3 is 16 residues long. The CDR3, as DNA: TGTGCCAGCAGGACAGGGGGCGCCCGGTCTGGAAACACCATATATTTT. Amino acids: CASRTGGARSGNTIYF.

The chain links TRBV5-6 to TRBJ1-1; maybe TRBD1 (5 bases). The CDR3 spans 15 residues. V was cut by 4 bases and J by 5 bases, with 18 bases left in between. Per the germline V gene, CDR1 is SGHDT and CDR2 is YYEEEE. This CDR3 is CASSPGLLRTTEAFF. The CDR3 nucleotides are TGTGCCAGCAGCCCGGGACTCCTAAGGACGACTGAAGCTTTCTTT.

This chain connects TRBV5-1 to TRBJ2-3; 9 bases are shared with TRBD1. The J segment lost 4 bases and the V segment lost 4 bases, leaving 16 bases of the junction unmatched. Germline assignment: CDR1 SGHRS and CDR2 YFSETQ. The CDR3 sequence is 18 residues long. The CDR3 protein is CASSPGQGTGRVADTQYF. The CDR3, as DNA: TGCGCCAGCAGCCCGGGACAGGGTACGGGGCGGGTCGCAGATACGCAGTATTTT.

This chain uses TRBV5-1 with TRBJ1-5, with 8 positions matching TRBD1. CDR3 size: 13 residues. Germline values: CDR1 SGHRS, CDR2 YFSETQ. V lost 4 bases and J lost 11; bases outside the gene matches: 8. CDR3 nucleotide sequence: TGCGCCAGCAGCCCAACTGCAGGGGGCTCCCAGCATTTT. Its protein product is CASSPTAGGSQHF.

The CDR3 spells CASGHSNYGYTF. The DNA for the CDR3 is TGTGCTAGTGGCCATTCTAACTATGGCTACACCTTC. This rearrangement joins TRBV12-5 to TRBJ1-2; D uncertain. The germline CDR1 and CDR2 sequences are LGHNT and FRNRAP. CDR3 length equals 12 residues. V gave up 6 bases and J gave up 0 bases, with 5 bases separating them.

This clone was seen ten or more times. The J gene is TRBJ1-4, the V gene TRBV6-5, with TRBD1 matching 7 bases. Germline V lookup: CDR1 MNHEY, CDR2 SVGAGI. The CDR3 has 14 amino acids. After removal of 4 bases from V and 5 bases from J, the junction contained 4 bases not matched to a gene. The CDR3 loop reads CASSFVQGNEKLFF. Written as DNA, the CDR3 is TGTGCCAGCAGTTTCGTACAGGGGAATGAAAAACTGTTTTTT.

The chain is built from TRBV5-1 and TRBJ2-2; no firm D call. Trimming cost V 1 base and J 6 bases, with 4 bases left between them. The CDR3 extends over 12 amino acids. CDR1 and CDR2 from the germline V gene are SGHRS and YFSETQ. CDR3 in DNA: TGCGCCAGCAGCTTGAGCGCCGGGGAGCTGTTTTTT. This encodes CASSLSAGELFF.

CDR3 sequence (DNA): TGTGCCAGCAGTGAAACGGGGAGGGGCACTGAAGCTTTCTTT. Its protein product is CASSETGRGTEAFF. The genes are TRBV25-1 and TRBJ1-1; D perhaps matches TRBD1 (5 bases). Trimming took 2 bases from V and 4 from J, leaving 11 bases between them. Germline V CDR1 and CDR2: MGHDK, SYGVNS. The CDR3 covers 14 residues.

This clone was seen only once. The chain employs TRBV9 and TRBJ2-3, with D possibly TRBD2 on 5 matching bases. The CDR3 is 15 amino acids. Trimming took 10 bases from V and 1 from J, leaving 19 bases between them. Germline V gene sequence: CDR1 SGDLS, CDR2 YYNGEE. For the CDR3, the DNA is TGTGCCTCAGCCAATGGACTGCCACGCACAGATACGCAGTATTTT. Encoded protein: CASANGLPRTDTQYF.

The chain joins TRBV27 to TRBJ2-3; 14 nucleotides align to TRBD2. CDR3 size: 17 residues. Germline CDR1 and CDR2: MNHEY and SMNVEV (reference sequence). J lost 1 base, V lost 4 bases, and 4 bases had no gene match. The CDR3 DNA reads TGTGCCAGCAGTTCGGGACTAGCGGGAGCTCGCACAGATACGCAGTATTTT. This codes for CASSSGLAGARTDTQYF.

This rearrangement joins TRBV19 to TRBJ2-2; 7 nucleotides line up with TRBD1. Unmatched junction bases numbered 2, after V lost 3 bases and J lost 1 base. The germline V gene encodes CDR1 LNHDA and CDR2 SQIVND (reference sequence). This CDR3 has 15 amino acids. CDR3 loop: CASSIGQENTGELFF. For the CDR3, the DNA is TGTGCCAGTAGTATCGGACAGGAGAACACCGGGGAGCTGTTTTTT.

The chain is built from TRBV6-5 and TRBJ2-7; D gene uncertain. The CDR3 is made up of 11 amino acids. The ends were cut back, 7 bases at V and 7 bases at J, with 11 bases in the middle. The germline V gene encodes CDR1 MNHEY and CDR2 SVGAGI. CDR3 in amino acids: CASTQFGEQYF. The CDR3 nucleotides are TGTGCCAGCACTCAATTTGGGGAGCAGTACTTC.

This sequence joins TRBV7-2 and TRBJ2-7; D perhaps matches TRBD2 (6 bases). V was trimmed by 6 bases and J by 0 bases, leaving 12 bases between them. This CDR3 is 14 amino acids long. Per the germline V gene, CDR1 is SGHTA and CDR2 is FQGNSA. In DNA, the CDR3 is TGTGCCAGCAGTTCAGTCGGGGGCTCCTACGAGCAGTACTTC. Translated, it gives CASSSVGGSYEQYF.

J is TRBJ1-2 and V is TRBV19, with D unresolved. V lost 9 bases, J lost 0 bases, and 17 bases lay in between. CDR3 length: 15 amino acids. Germline CDR1 reads LNHDA; CDR2 reads SQIVND (reference sequence). In DNA, the CDR3 is TGTGCCAGCAAAGGAGGCCATTTTGCTAACTATGGCTACACCTTC. Residues: CASKGGHFANYGYTF.

The V gene is TRBV7-2, the J gene TRBJ2-7; TRBD2 aligns across 7 bases. This CDR3 is built from 15 residues. The junction had 8 bases not matched to a gene; V was cut back by 1 base and J by 5 bases. Germline V gives CDR1 SGHTA, CDR2 FQGNSA. CDR3 coding DNA: TGTGCCAGCAGCTTAGGCTGGCGGGAGCTTAACGAGCAGTACTTC. It is translated as CASSLGWRELNEQYF.

V is TRBV7-2 and J is TRBJ2-1, with TRBD2 matching over 8 bases. The germline CDR1 and CDR2 sequences are SGHTA and FQGNSA. Trimming cost V 5 bases and J 6 bases; bases outside gene matches: 21. The CDR3 has 19 residues. The chain's CDR3 is CASSPSRGAGTRERNEQFF. CDR3 coding DNA: TGTGCCAGCAGCCCAAGTCGAGGTGCGGGGACTAGAGAACGCAATGAGCAGTTCTTC.

The chain uses TRBV6-5 and TRBJ2-7; D ambiguous. CDR3 length: 11 residues. Germline values: CDR1 MNHEY, CDR2 SVGAGI. V dropped 6 bases and J dropped 6 bases, with 9 bases sitting between them. The CDR3 sequence is CASRVGLEQYF. The DNA for the CDR3 is TGTGCCAGCAGGGTAGGGCTCGAGCAGTACTTC.